This T cell receptor (beta chain) was profiled in a study of cytomegalovirus exposure and HLA in healthy donors. In the study overall: Earlier, almost 120 million unique TCR beta sequences were recovered from some 200 million T cells by an analysis. Study observations and caveats: Per a prior analysis, the majority of TCR beta V segments were productive roughly 90% or roughly 30% of the time.

Vbeta (60) and Jbeta (13) primers were used in the PCR. Source study methods: Later reanalysis found 70 million to 95 million unique TCR beta chains, about 11 million of them shared. Using immunoSEQ multiplex PCR, the repertoire was profiled, and TCRdb retains in-frame clones only, with some absent. V, J and clone size reflect that table, while D and trimming were determined from the DNA. The sample comprises over 150,000 clones, 77% of which are singletons, and around 2.5% rests with the top ten. V lost 10 bases, J lost 4 bases, and 14 bases lay in between. Germline CDR1 MDHEN, CDR2 SYDVKM. CDR3 size: 12 residues. In this sample, this clone turned up a few times. No antigen is known for it.

The TCR comes from a woman in her thirties or forties in good health and CMV-seropositive. The genes are TRBV28 and TRBJ2-7; no reliable D call. The sequenced material came from PBMCs. CDR3 in amino acids: CATSGPSYEQYF. The DNA for the CDR3 is TGTGCCACCTCTGGGCCTTCTTACGAGCAGTACTTC.